This T cell receptor (beta chain) emerged from a study of cytomegalovirus exposure and HLA in healthy donors. The primer mix had 60 Vbeta and 13 Jbeta primers. Sequencing used immunoSEQ multiplex PCR; TCRdb keeps in-frame clones, though not all of them. In the table there are over 150,000 clones, approximately 80% of which are singletons. As for this clone: Its specificity is not known.

The study's findings and limits: Later analysis suggested links between common viral pathogens and several top significant clusters.

Germline-derived CDR1 and CDR2 are SGDLS and YYNGEE. This CDR3 comprises 16 residues. The clonotype was recovered from a man younger than 40 in good health and CMV-seropositive. Input material: PBMCs. The chain has TRBV9 and TRBJ2-5; 9 bases match TRBD1. The DNA end is a closer match to TRBJ2-7, so the J assignment may be wrong. The CDR3: CASSVGPGQGPYEQYF. CDR3 bases: TGTGCCAGCAGCGTAGGTCCGGGACAGGGTCCCTACGAGCAGTACTTC.